A single sample gave rise to the 18 T cell receptor beta chains below, sequenced in a study of cytomegalovirus exposure and HLA in healthy donors. Vbeta (60) and Jbeta (13) primers were used in the PCR. TCRdb's table, derived via immunoSEQ multiplex PCR, lists solely in-frame clones and lacks some. The sample yields about 100,000 clones, around 69% seen once. Material for sequencing was PBMCs. Receptors were obtained from a woman between 55 and 75 years old in good health and CMV-seropositive.

V usage is TRBV28 and J usage is TRBJ1-1; TRBD1 might be the D (6 bases). CDR3 length: 15 amino acids. Germline CDR1 is MDHEN and CDR2 is SYDVKM. The V end lost 6 bases, the J end lost 1 base, and 15 bases lay between the germline ends. DNA for the CDR3: TGTGCCAGCAGCTCCCCCAGGGGCCCGAACACTGAAGCTTTCTTT. It translates to CASSSPRGPNTEAFF.

The chain combines TRBV6-5 with TRBJ1-6, with D uncertain. There are 15 residues in the CDR3. V lost 6 bases, J lost 0 bases, and 9 bases lay in between. Germline CDR1 and CDR2: MNHEY and SVGAGI. The CDR3 sequence is CASSIDSSYNSPLHF. As DNA, the CDR3 is TGTGCCAGCAGCATCGATAGCTCCTATAATTCACCCCTCCACTTT.

V and J are TRBV7-8 and TRBJ2-7; 13 bases fit TRBD2. Germline V lookup: CDR1 SGHVS, CDR2 FQNEAQ. With V trimmed by 5 bases and J by 5 bases, 6 bases remained unmatched. This CDR3 comprises 15 residues. The CDR3 loop reads CASSRTSGRVNEQYF. DNA for the CDR3: TGTGCCAGCAGCCGGACTAGCGGGAGAGTCAACGAGCAGTACTTC. The full variable domain, completed using reference TRBV7-8 and TRBJ2-7, is GAGVSQSPRYKVAKRGQDVALRCDPISGHVSLFWYQQALGQGPEFLTYFQNEAQLDKSGLPSDRFFAERPEGSVSTLKIQRTQQEDSAVYLCASSRTSGRVNEQYFGPGTRLTVT.

This sequence joins TRBV6-5 and TRBJ1-5; maybe TRBD1 (5 bases). Germline CDR1 MNHEY, CDR2 SVGAGI. The CDR3 is 13 residues long. Trimming shortened V by 8 bases and J by 6 bases, and 14 bases separated the two germline ends. The CDR3 region has the DNA TGTGCCAGCTGGGGGGGGATCGGTCAGCCCCAGCATTTT. Translating it yields CASWGGIGQPQHF.

This rearrangement joins TRBV5-1 to TRBJ1-1; 11 bases line up with TRBD1. The CDR3 is 15 amino acids. The germline V gene has CDR1 SGHRS and CDR2 YFSETQ. Trimming removed 1 base from V and 5 bases from J; junction bases left unmatched: 4. As DNA, the CDR3 is TGCGCCAGCAGCTTGTGGGGACAGGGGGATACTGAAGCTTTCTTT. Amino acids: CASSLWGQGDTEAFF.

The chain uses TRBV15 and TRBJ1-5; tentatively, D is TRBD1 (5 bases). Looked up from germline, CDR1 is LNHNV and CDR2 is YYDKDF (reference sequence). The CDR3 spans 15 residues. The V end was cut by 0 bases, the J end by 9 bases, with 15 bases between. CDR3 residues: CATSRDRVGPRPQHF. In DNA, the CDR3 is TGTGCCACCAGCAGAGATCGTGTGGGGCCGCGGCCCCAGCATTTT.

The chain uses TRBV11-2 and TRBJ2-7, with 8 bases matching TRBD1. CDR1 and CDR2 from the germline V gene are SGHAT and FQNNGV. This CDR3 region has 16 residues. V was pared by 0 bases and J by 2 bases, with 6 bases of the junction left unmatched. This CDR3 reads CASSLDLGTGTYEQYF. CDR3 nucleotide sequence: TGTGCCAGCAGCTTAGATCTCGGGACAGGTACCTACGAGCAGTACTTC.

About this clone itself: Germline is not matched at one junction end, which may reflect a read error. The rearrangement links TRBV7-7 to TRBJ2-2; TRBD1 aligns across 10 bases. Germline-derived CDR1 and CDR2 are SSHAT and FNYEAQ (reference sequence). CDR3 size: 15 residues. Written as DNA, the CDR3 is TGTGCTAGCAGCTTCCGGACAGGGGGAACCGGGGAGCTGTTTTTT. The encoded protein is CASSFRTGGTGELFF.

The rearrangement uses TRBV27 and TRBJ1-5, with D unresolved. The CDR3 spans 13 residues. Germline loops: CDR1 MNHEY, CDR2 SMNVEV (reference sequence). V lost 2 bases and J 1 base, leaving 3 bases between the germline ends. The CDR3 region has the DNA TGTGCCAGCAGTTTAGAGAGCAATCAGCCCCAGCATTTT. Amino acids: CASSLESNQPQHF.

V is TRBV11-2 and J is TRBJ2-1; the match to TRBD2 covers 8 bases. J lost 2 bases, V lost 8 bases, and 2 bases had no gene match. The CDR3 is 13 amino acids. The V gene's germline CDR1 is SGHAT and CDR2 FQNNGV. Here the CDR3 reads CASGREAYNEQFF. CDR3 sequence (DNA): TGTGCCAGCGGGCGGGAGGCCTACAATGAGCAGTTCTTC.

This chain uses TRBV5-1 with TRBJ1-1; unclear D gene. Deletions cut 2 bases from V and 5 bases from J, with 13 bases between. CDR3 size: 14 residues. Germline CDR1 and CDR2: SGHRS and YFSETQ. CDR3 DNA: TGCGCCAGCAGCTTAATCGCGGATGGGACTGAAGCTTTCTTT. The encoded protein is CASSLIADGTEAFF.

In this sample, this clone turned up many times. The V gene is TRBV5-4, the J gene TRBJ1-1, with 7 positions matching TRBD1. This CDR3 region has 14 residues. Trimming removed 0 bases from V and 4 bases from J; junction bases left unmatched: 3. In germline, CDR1 is SGHNT, CDR2 YYREEE (reference sequence). CDR3 DNA sequence: TGTGCCAGCAGCTTGGACAGGGGTAGCACTGAAGCTTTCTTT. As protein: CASSLDRGSTEAFF.

V usage is TRBV11-1 and J usage is TRBJ2-7; the match to TRBD1 covers 7 bases. V lost 0 bases, J lost 6 bases, and 8 bases stayed unmatched. The CDR3 length is 15 residues. Germline loops: CDR1 SGHAT, CDR2 FQDESV (reference sequence). The CDR3 DNA reads as TGTGCCAGCAGCTTAGCCAGAGGGGGCGCCGGCGAGCAGTACTTC. This translates into CASSLARGGAGEQYF.

V and J are TRBV6-1 and TRBJ2-1; TRBD1 aligns across 8 bases. In germline, CDR1 is MNHNS, CDR2 SASEGT. The CDR3 contains 16 residues. Unmatched junction bases numbered 12, after V lost 3 bases and J lost 8 bases. CDR3 nucleotide sequence: TGTGCCAGCAGTGAGGAAGCCGGGACAGGTTTACATGAGCAGTTCTTC. As protein: CASSEEAGTGLHEQFF.

The table lists this clone with many counts. The gene calls are TRBV2 and TRBJ1-1; no firm D call. V was shortened by 4 bases and J by 0 bases, with 6 bases between the two germline ends. Germline V lookup: CDR1 SNHLY, CDR2 FYNNEI. The CDR3 spans 13 residues. CDR3 sequence: CASSVEVNTEAFF. The CDR3 DNA sequence: TGTGCCAGCAGTGTTGAGGTGAACACTGAAGCTTTCTTT.

The chain joins TRBV10-3 to TRBJ2-1; TRBD1 is a possible D gene (6 bases). V was pared by 8 bases and J by 5 bases, with 10 bases between. CDR3 length: 12 amino acids. The germline gives CDR1 ENHRY, CDR2 SYGVKD. CDR3 sequence reads: CAILRGNNEQFF. CDR3 bases: TGTGCCATCTTGAGGGGGAACAATGAGCAGTTCTTC.

The chain combines TRBV5-4 with TRBJ2-7; D gene ambiguous. The V gene's germline CDR1 is SGHNT and CDR2 YYREEE (reference sequence). The CDR3 spans 13 residues. V dropped 4 bases and J dropped 5 bases, with 13 bases sitting between them. The CDR3, as DNA: TGTGCCAGCAGCCCGAGCCTGTCGGACGAGCAGTACTTC. It is translated as CASSPSLSDEQYF.

The V and J genes are TRBV11-2 and TRBJ1-2; no clear D. CDR1 is SGHAT, CDR2 FQNNGV, per germline. V shed 11 bases and J shed 4 bases, with 17 bases lying between them. CDR3 length: 13 residues. CDR3 nucleotides: TGTGCCGAGGCGGGCCGAGGGATCTATGGCTACACCTTC. Its protein product is CAEAGRGIYGYTF.